The 32 T cell receptor beta chains presented below share a single source sample, sequenced in a study of Tregs in tolerant kidney transplant recipients. TCRdb's copy holds only in-frame clones and misses some; the assay was immunoSEQ multiplex PCR. Seen here are around 78,000 clones, roughly 90% observed once, and the top ten hold around 0.32%. The material sequenced was Tregs from blood, taken before the transplant. The receptor source for this set is a human donor who received a combined kidney and bone marrow transplant.

The CDR3, as DNA: TGTGCCAGCAGTAAAGTTAGGGACTCGAGTCACGGGCAGTACTTC. Its protein product is CASSKVRDSSHGQYF. This rearrangement joins TRBV2 to TRBJ2-7; D possibly corresponds to TRBD2 (6 bases). This CDR3 spans 15 amino acids. Per germline, CDR1 SNHLY and CDR2 FYNNEI. The V end lost 5 bases, the J end lost 9 bases, and 23 bases lay between the germline ends.

This chain connects TRBV19 to TRBJ2-7; 10 nucleotides match TRBD2. Trimming took 5 bases from V and 4 from J; bases not matched to a gene: 5. Germline V gene lookup returns CDR1 LNHDA and CDR2 SQIVND (reference sequence). This CDR3 region has 14 residues. CDR3 amino acids: CASSRPGLAYEQYF. The DNA of the CDR3 is TGTGCCAGTAGTCGTCCGGGACTAGCGTACGAGCAGTACTTC.

This clone was recorded only once. This chain's CDR3 is CSATQETQYF. CDR3 DNA: TGCAGTGCCACACAAGAGACCCAGTACTTC. This chain uses TRBV20-1 with TRBJ2-5, with D unresolved. The V gene's germline CDR1 is DFQATT and CDR2 SNEGSKA (reference sequence). The CDR3 is 10 residues long. Trimming stripped 6 bases from V and 2 bases from J, with 4 bases between.

This chain uses TRBV7-2 with TRBJ2-1; no reliable D call. Trimming left V 5 bases short and J 0 bases short, with 11 bases between. Germline V gives CDR1 SGHTA, CDR2 FQGNSA. The CDR3 has 15 amino acids. The CDR3 sequence: CASSPRRSSYNEQFF. DNA of the CDR3: TGTGCCAGCAGCCCCCGACGGAGCTCCTACAATGAGCAGTTCTTC.

This sequence joins TRBV5-1 and TRBJ2-3, with TRBD1 matching over 11 bases. Germline lookup yields CDR1 SGHRS and CDR2 YFSETQ. The CDR3 sequence is 14 residues long. V gave up 5 bases and J gave up 5 bases; unmatched junction bases: 4. CDR3 residues: CASSSGTGGDTQYF. CDR3 coding DNA: TGCGCCAGCAGTTCCGGGACAGGGGGAGATACGCAGTATTTT. The full variable domain, with the rest looked up from reference TRBV5-1 and TRBJ2-3, is KAGVTQTPRYLIKTRGQQVTLSCSPISGHRSVSWYQQTPGQGLQFLFEYFSETQRNKGNFPGRFSGRQFSNSRSEMNVSTLELGDSALYLCASSSGTGGDTQYFGPGTRLTVL.

V and J are TRBV28 and TRBJ1-5; D remains ambiguous. This CDR3 region has 17 residues. Trimming pared 6 bases from V and 7 bases from J, leaving 25 bases between. Per the germline V gene, CDR1 is MDHEN and CDR2 is SYDVKM. CDR3 nucleotide sequence: TGTGCCAGCAGCCCGTTCCGAGGTTCAGCAACTACCCAGCCCCAGCATTTT. It encodes CASSPFRGSATTQPQHF.

This sequence joins TRBV7-2 and TRBJ1-2, with TRBD1 identical over 7 bases. CDR1 is SGHTA, CDR2 FQGNSA, per germline. This CDR3 region has 17 residues. With V trimmed by 0 bases and J by 4 bases, 11 bases remained unmatched. The CDR3 sequence: CASSLALIQGISYGYTF. The DNA of the CDR3 is TGTGCCAGCAGCTTAGCGCTTATACAGGGGATAAGCTATGGCTACACCTTC.

The gene calls are TRBV19 and TRBJ2-7; D unresolved. In germline, CDR1 is LNHDA, CDR2 SQIVND (reference sequence). The V end lost 5 bases, the J end lost 4 bases, and 12 bases lay between the germline ends. This CDR3 is built from 13 residues. The CDR3 here is CASSPAGRYEQYF. The CDR3 region has the DNA TGTGCCAGTAGTCCGGCAGGTCGGTACGAGCAGTACTTC.

V usage is TRBV5-4 and J usage is TRBJ1-2; TRBD1 matches at 9 bases. CDR1 and CDR2 from the germline V gene are SGHNT and YYREEE (reference sequence). This CDR3 region has 14 residues. Unmatched junction bases numbered 9, after V lost 4 bases and J lost 8 bases. CDR3 protein: CASSMDRGWRGYTF. Here the CDR3 DNA reads TGTGCCAGCAGCATGGACAGGGGATGGAGAGGCTACACCTTC.

The chain employs TRBV2 and TRBJ1-5; TRBD1 might be the D (5 bases). Trimming left V 6 bases short and J 6 bases short, with 15 bases between. The CDR3 loop spans 14 amino acids. Germline lookup yields CDR1 SNHLY and CDR2 FYNNEI. The CDR3 DNA reads TGTGCCAGCAGCAACCTCGGTGGGACTCAGCCCCAGCATTTT. Protein product: CASSNLGGTQPQHF.

V gene TRBV6-1 combines with J gene TRBJ1-2; D is perhaps TRBD1 (6 bases). The CDR3 covers 14 residues. Germline assignment: CDR1 MNHNS and CDR2 SASEGT. Trimming took off 4 bases at V and 9 bases at J, with 18 bases between the two ends. CDR3 sequence (DNA): TGTGCCAGCAGTGCGTCGGGACAAAGGTTGAGCTACACCTTC. It is translated as CASSASGQRLSYTF.

This chain links TRBV18 with TRBJ2-1, with 9 bases aligning to TRBD2. The CDR3 contains 15 residues. V lost 0 bases, J lost 5 bases, and 2 bases stayed unmatched. Germline V gene lookup returns CDR1 KGHSH and CDR2 LQKENI. DNA for the CDR3: TGTGCCAGCTCACCACCGGCTAGCGGGAACAATGAGCAGTTCTTC. Translated: CASSPPASGNNEQFF.

The chain couples TRBV7-2 to TRBJ2-5; D may correspond to TRBD1 or TRBD2 (6 bases each). V was shortened by 4 bases and J by 7 bases, with 19 bases between the two germline ends. CDR3 length: 15 amino acids. From germline, CDR1 is SGHTA and CDR2 FQGNSA. The CDR3 here is CASSSGTSPRGTQYF. The CDR3 DNA reads as TGTGCCAGCAGCTCCGGGACAAGTCCGCGGGGGACCCAGTACTTC.

V and J are TRBV28 and TRBJ2-7, with TRBD1 identical over 7 bases. The CDR3 sequence is 14 residues long. Germline V gives CDR1 MDHEN, CDR2 SYDVKM. The V gene end was trimmed by 6 bases and the J gene end by 4 bases; junction bases not matched to a gene: 9. The CDR3 loop is CASSAPDRSYEQYF. DNA of the CDR3: TGTGCCAGCAGCGCCCCGGACAGGTCTTACGAGCAGTACTTC. Based on the CDR3 plus reference TRBV28 and TRBJ2-7, the full variable domain is DVKVTQSSRYLVKRTGEKVFLECVQDMDHENMFWYRQDPGLGLRLIYFSYDVKMKEKGDIPEGYSVSREKKERFSLILESASTNQTSMYLCASSAPDRSYEQYFGPGTRLTVT.

This sequence joins TRBV18 and TRBJ1-6; tentative D call: TRBD1 (6 bases). This CDR3 is 18 amino acids long. The V end lost 3 bases, the J end lost 0 bases, and 15 bases lay between the germline ends. Looked up from germline, CDR1 is KGHSH and CDR2 is LQKENI. CDR3 amino acids: CASSPQGGGSSYNSPLHF. Here the CDR3 DNA reads TGTGCCAGCTCACCCCAAGGCGGGGGCAGCTCCTATAATTCACCCCTCCACTTT.

This sequence joins TRBV30 and TRBJ1-2; a weak D match, TRBD1 (6 bases). The V gene's germline CDR1 is GTSNPN and CDR2 SVGIG (reference sequence). The CDR3 consists of 13 residues. V was cut by 4 bases and J by 8 bases, with 17 bases left in between. The DNA for the CDR3 is TGTGCCTGGACCGCGACCGGGACATTAGGCTACACCTTC. It translates to CAWTATGTLGYTF. The variable domain in full, with the rest retrieved from reference TRBV30 and TRBJ1-2, is SQTIHQWPATLVQPVGSPLSLECTVEGTSNPNLYWYRQAAGRGLQLLFYSVGIGQISSEVPQNLSASRPQDRQFILSSKKLLLSDSGFYLCAWTATGTLGYTFGSGTRLTVV.

For the CDR3, the DNA is TGTGCCAGCAGCTTGGAAGGGGCGAGCACAGATACGCAGTATTTT. Translating gives CASSLEGASTDTQYF. V gene TRBV5-5 combines with J gene TRBJ2-3, with a weak D call TRBD1 (5 bases). Germline lookup yields CDR1 SGHKS and CDR2 YYEKEE (reference sequence). The CDR3 contains 15 residues. V gave up 0 bases and J gave up 0 bases, with 8 bases separating them.

The chain employs TRBV4-2 and TRBJ2-6, with 8 positions matching TRBD1. CDR3 length equals 18 residues. V shed 1 base and J 0 bases; nucleotides not matched to a gene: 5. The germline gives CDR1 LGHNA, CDR2 YNFKEQ. CDR3 sequence: CASSQGQGASSGANVLTF. In DNA form, the CDR3 reads TGTGCCAGCAGCCAAGGTCAGGGGGCTAGCTCTGGGGCCAACGTCCTGACTTTC.

The chain couples TRBV4-3 to TRBJ1-4; tentatively, D is TRBD1 (5 bases). Germline loops: CDR1 LGHNA, CDR2 YSLEER. The CDR3 loop spans 18 amino acids. V was clipped by 0 bases and J by 8 bases, with 22 bases between them. The CDR3: CASSQENLRMGVGEKLFF. In DNA form, the CDR3 reads TGCGCCAGCAGCCAAGAAAACCTACGGATGGGGGTGGGAGAAAAACTGTTTTTT.

This clone has just a few counts. This chain connects TRBV23-1 to TRBJ2-3; 11 positions agree with TRBD2. TRBV23-1 is treated as an ORF (open reading frame) with a function not yet certain. The CDR3 totals 18 residues. After removal of 0 bases from V and 1 base from J, the junction contained 6 bases not matched to a gene. CDR3 protein: CASSQSMSSGRGTDTQYF. In DNA, the CDR3 is TGCGCCAGCAGTCAATCAATGAGTAGCGGGAGGGGCACAGATACGCAGTATTTT.

This chain uses TRBV6-1 with TRBJ1-2, with 10 bases lining up with TRBD1. Trimming at V came to 6 bases and at J to 0 bases, leaving 4 bases not matched to a gene. CDR1 MNHNS and CDR2 SASEGT come from the germline V gene. This CDR3 contains 15 residues. The CDR3 loop reads CASRGTGETNYGYTF. As DNA, the CDR3 is TGTGCCAGCAGGGGGACAGGGGAAACTAACTATGGCTACACCTTC.

The chain couples TRBV19 to TRBJ2-7; D possibly corresponds to TRBD2 (5 bases). Germline assignment: CDR1 LNHDA and CDR2 SQIVND (reference sequence). There are 13 residues in the CDR3. With 4 bases removed from V and 5 bases from J, the gap between germline ends came to 12 bases. CDR3 amino acids: CASSKPGLDEQYF. The CDR3 coding sequence is TGTGCCAGTAGTAAACCGGGGTTGGACGAGCAGTACTTC.

The genes are TRBV5-1 and TRBJ2-1; D is possibly TRBD2 (5 bases). Trimming removed 0 bases from V and 0 bases from J, with 10 bases in between. This CDR3 has 16 residues. Germline V gene lookup returns CDR1 SGHRS and CDR2 YFSETQ. Here the CDR3 reads CASSLDVGSSYNEQFF. The DNA of the CDR3 is TGCGCCAGCAGCTTGGACGTGGGGAGCTCCTACAATGAGCAGTTCTTC.

This clone was recorded only once. The rearrangement links TRBV29-1 to TRBJ2-5; TRBD2 matches 10 bases. This CDR3 has 15 residues. Germline CDR1 is SQVTM and CDR2 is ANQGSEA. Unmatched junction bases numbered 8, after V lost 0 bases and J lost 7 bases. CDR3 bases: TGCAGCGTTGAAGAGTCGCCTAGCGGGAGTACGACCCAGTACTTC. Its protein product is CSVEESPSGSTTQYF.

The rearrangement links TRBV11-2 to TRBJ1-1; no clear D gene. The germline V gene has CDR1 SGHAT and CDR2 FQNNGV. V shed 1 base and J shed 3 bases, with 12 bases lying between them. This CDR3 comprises 15 residues. As DNA, the CDR3 is TGTGCCAGCAGCTTAGCCTCTCCGTGGGACACTGAAGCTTTCTTT. It translates to CASSLASPWDTEAFF.

The chain combines TRBV6-6 with TRBJ1-3; TRBD1 is a possible D gene (5 bases). The V gene's germline CDR1 is MNHNY and CDR2 SVGAGI (reference sequence). Trimming pared 8 bases from V and 0 bases from J, leaving 11 bases between. CDR3 length: 14 residues. The CDR3 DNA reads TGTGCCAGCCTAGGGGTTTCCTCTGGAAACACCATATATTTT. It yields the protein CASLGVSSGNTIYF.

The chain combines TRBV19 with TRBJ2-1; a weak D match, TRBD1 (6 bases). The CDR3 has 13 amino acids. Germline CDR1 LNHDA, CDR2 SQIVND (reference sequence). Trimming took off 5 bases at V and 13 bases at J, with 18 bases between the two ends. The CDR3 DNA is TGTGCCAGTAGTCCCAGGACAGCCTTAGGCCAGTTCTTC. This translates into CASSPRTALGQFF.

The V call is TRBV28, the J call TRBJ2-1; TRBD1 aligns across 7 bases. The germline gives CDR1 MDHEN, CDR2 SYDVKM. The CDR3 is 15 residues long. V shed 4 bases, J shed 0 bases, and the junction held 3 bases outside the gene matches. The CDR3 coding sequence is TGTGCCAGCAGTTCAGGGGGACACTCCTACAATGAGCAGTTCTTC. Amino acids: CASSSGGHSYNEQFF.

A single count supports this clone. The chain employs TRBV2 and TRBJ2-7; D uncertain. The CDR3 loop spans 12 amino acids. Germline V CDR1 and CDR2: SNHLY, FYNNEI. V shed 6 bases and J shed 3 bases, with 9 bases lying between them. The CDR3 DNA reads TGTGCCAGCAGGTCAGGCTTCTACGAGCAGTACTTC. Translated: CASRSGFYEQYF. Together with reference TRBV2 and TRBJ2-7, the CDR3 gives the full variable domain: EPEVTQTPSHQVTQMGQEVILRCVPISNHLYFYWYRQILGQKVEFLVSFYNNEISEKSEIFDDQFSVERPDGSNFTLKIRSTKLEDSAMYFCASRSGFYEQYFGPGTRLTVT.

The V and J genes are TRBV18 and TRBJ1-4; D call uncertain. The CDR3 totals 12 residues. V was shortened by 6 bases and J by 8 bases, with 10 bases between the two germline ends. Germline lookup yields CDR1 KGHSH and CDR2 LQKENI. Here the CDR3 reads CASSQGNEKLFF. DNA of the CDR3: TGTGCCAGCTCCCAAGGGAACGAAAAACTGTTTTTT.

This clone was seen a few times. The genes are TRBV5-1 and TRBJ2-7; the match to TRBD2 covers 12 bases. J was trimmed by 7 bases and V by 1 base; bases with no gene match: 18. CDR3 length equals 19 residues. Per the germline V gene, CDR1 is SGHRS and CDR2 is YFSETQ. The CDR3 nucleotides read TGCGCCAGCAGCTTGACCACAGGGTGGTCTAGCGGGAGGGCGGGGGAGCAGTACTTC. This gives the protein CASSLTTGWSSGRAGEQYF.

The V gene is TRBV5-1, the J gene TRBJ2-2, with D perhaps being TRBD1 or TRBD2 (5 bases each). From germline, CDR1 is SGHRS and CDR2 YFSETQ. The CDR3 runs 15 residues. Trimming removed 7 bases from V and 5 bases from J, with 18 bases in between. Here the CDR3 reads CASSTSAGTTGELFF. For the CDR3, the DNA is TGCGCCAGCTCTACCTCAGCAGGGACGACCGGGGAGCTGTTTTTT.